This T cell receptor (beta chain) originates from a study of blood T cell repertoires in COVID-19. Overall study context: COVID-19 samples, acute and convalescent, were from the United States, Italy and Spain.

Patients in Seattle were enrolled during active infection, then followed longitudinally. Authors' data handling: Scientists estimated how many nucleated cells there were by amplifying reference gene primers. TCRdb's copy holds only in-frame clones and misses some; the assay was immunoSEQ multiplex PCR. V and J calls and clone size are those listed in that table; D and trimming were worked out from the DNA. The table lists about 350,000 clones, roughly nine tenths of them singletons, with 3% to 4.5% in the top ten. V lost 4 bases to trimming and J lost 8 bases; unmatched junction nucleotides: 4. The CDR3 runs 15 residues. In germline, CDR1 is MGHDK, CDR2 SYGVNS.

The gene calls are TRBV25-1 and TRBJ2-3, with 15 bases lining up with TRBD2. The sample was peripheral blood. The receptor was isolated from a woman aged 55-69 years with COVID-19, enrolled during active disease. CDR3 region: CASSGPGLAGGTQYF. Written as DNA, the CDR3 is TGTGCCAGCAGTGGACCGGGACTAGCGGGGGGTACGCAGTATTTT. The variable domain in full, completed from reference TRBV25-1 and TRBJ2-3, reads EADIYQTPRYLVIGTGKKITLECSQTMGHDKMYWYQQDPGMELHLIHYSYGVNSTEKGDLSSESTVSRIRTEHFPLTLESARPSHTSQYLCASSGPGLAGGTQYFGPGTRLTVL.